This T cell receptor (beta chain) was profiled in a study of blood T cell repertoires in COVID-19. Study background: The United States, Italy and Spain were the sources of the acute and convalescent COVID-19 samples.

V was shortened by 5 bases and J by 3 bases, with 16 bases between the two germline ends. CDR1 and CDR2 (germline): LGHNA, YNFKEQ. CDR3 size: 15 residues. Clinical history as reported by participants underpinned cohort assignment. Authors' processing steps: How many nucleated cells were present was estimated from reference gene primer amplification. This table comes from immunoSEQ multiplex PCR, and its TCRdb copy is limited to in-frame clones, with some not included. V and J calls plus clone size are reproduced from that table; the DNA served to infer D and trimming. The top ten hold 2% to 3% of the sample, which has roughly 310,000 clones, over 85% seen once.

Sequencing was done on a sample of PBMCs or T cells enriched from blood (not recorded which). The chain uses TRBV4-2 and TRBJ1-2; D perhaps matches TRBD1 (6 bases). The receptor was isolated from a man aged 55 to 70 who had recovered from COVID-19. CDR3 region: CASSREQGSDYGYTF. The CDR3 nucleotides are TGTGCCAGCAGCAGAGAACAGGGTTCGGACTATGGCTACACCTTC.